One TCR beta chain is described in this entry. Its antigen remains unidentified. This CDR3 contains 14 residues. V shed 2 bases, J shed 5 bases, and the junction held 6 bases outside the gene matches. Germline V gene data show CDR1 as MGHDK and CDR2 as SYGVNS. This entry comes from a study of T-cell reconstitution after alpha-beta-depleted transplantation in children. Study-level results: Newly made T cells mostly supplied T-cell counts and diversity one year after transplant.

The TCRbeta library was prepared with unique molecular identifiers. TCRdb called the PCR reads again in MiXCR, with one record for every CDR3 protein. The sample shows about 900,000 distinct CDR3 sequences, about 31% of them seen only once. The input for sequencing was PBMCs, mostly from graft donor cells, taken 360 days after TCRalphabeta/CD19-depleted stem cell transplant. This TCR derives from a boy in the first two years of life who had a stem cell transplant for SCID, so the T cells may come from the graft donor. The chain is built from TRBV25-1 and TRBJ2-7, with TRBD2 matching 7 bases. The CDR3 loop is CASSEPTSIHEQYF. DNA of the CDR3: TGTGCCAGCAGTGAACCGACTAGCATCCACGAGCAGTACTTC.